The sequence of this TCR beta chain was determined in a study of OX40 agonist ivuxolimab in advanced cancers. Study-wide context: Patient treatment consisted of intravenous ivuxolimab administration every 2 weeks at 0.01 to 10 mg/kg.

On this clone: The antigen is unknown.

Repertoires were generated with immunoSEQ multiplex PCR, while TCRdb's copy carries only in-frame clones and drops some. The repertoire holds roughly 67,000 clones, with roughly 84% as singletons. The study, taken as a whole, reports: Researchers did not establish what antigens the expanded peripheral T cells target.

Trimming removed 1 base from V and 7 bases from J; junction bases left unmatched: 12. This CDR3 comprises 17 residues. Germline V gene data show CDR1 as LGHNA and CDR2 as YSLEER. The clonotype was recovered from an adult with an advanced solid tumor such as melanoma, head and neck, liver or kidney cancer. The specimen was CD4+ or CD8+ T cells sorted from blood, collected in a trial of the OX40 agonist ivuxolimab. This rearrangement joins TRBV4-3 to TRBJ2-1, with TRBD2 matching 8 bases. CDR3 bases: TGCGCCAGCAGCCAAGGGGTTAAGGCAGCGGGAGTTAATGAGCAGTTCTTC. This codes for CASSQGVKAAGVNEQFF.